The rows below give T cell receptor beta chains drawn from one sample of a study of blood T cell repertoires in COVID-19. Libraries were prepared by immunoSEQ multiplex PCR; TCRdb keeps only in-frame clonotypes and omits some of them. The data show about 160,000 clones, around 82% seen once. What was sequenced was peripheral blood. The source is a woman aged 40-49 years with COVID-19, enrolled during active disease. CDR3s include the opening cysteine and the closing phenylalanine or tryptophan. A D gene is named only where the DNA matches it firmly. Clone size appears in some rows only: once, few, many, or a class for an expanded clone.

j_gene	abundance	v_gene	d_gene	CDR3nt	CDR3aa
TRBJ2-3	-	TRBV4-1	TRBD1	TGCGCCAGCAGCCAAGAGGAGACAGGGGGCGGTCTCGCAGATACGCAGTATTTT	CASSQEETGGGLADTQYF
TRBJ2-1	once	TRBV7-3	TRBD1	TGTGCCAGCAGCTACCGCGGGACAGGGGTTAGTAATACCGGAAATGAGCAGTTCTTC	CASSYRGTGVSNTGNEQFF
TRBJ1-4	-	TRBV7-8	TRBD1	TGTGCCAGCAGCACCACCGGGACAGGGGAGTTTCTGGAAAAACTGTTTTTT	CASSTTGTGEFLEKLFF
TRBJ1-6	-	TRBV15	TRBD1	TGTGCCACCAGCAGTGGAGGACAGGGTCGAAATTCACCCCTCCACTTT	CATSSGGQGRNSPLHF
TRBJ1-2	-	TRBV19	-	TGTGCCAGTCCCCCTAGGGGTCCCTATGGCTACACCTTC	CASPPRGPYGYTF
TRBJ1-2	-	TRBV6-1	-	TGTGCCAGCAGTGAAGGTAGCCCCGCCTTCTATGGCTACACCTTC	CASSEGSPAFYGYTF
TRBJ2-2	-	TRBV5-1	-	TGCGCCAGCAGCTTGGACAGTAACACCGGGGAGCTGTTTTTT	CASSLDSNTGELFF
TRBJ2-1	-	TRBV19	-	TGTGCCAGTAGTATTAGGGGAGGAGAGCAGTTCTTC	CASSIRGGEQFF
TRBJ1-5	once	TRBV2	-	TGTGCCAGCAGACGGACTGCCCAGCCCCAGCATTTT	CASRRTAQPQHF
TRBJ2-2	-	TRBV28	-	TGTGCCAGCAGTTCTGGCGGAGAGAACACCGGGGAGCTGTTTTTT	CASSSGGENTGELFF
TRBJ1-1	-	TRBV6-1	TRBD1	TGTGCCAGCAGTGAGCCGGGACAGGGGAACACTGAAGCTTTCTTT	CASSEPGQGNTEAFF
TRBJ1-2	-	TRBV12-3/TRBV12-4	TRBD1	TGTGCCAGCAGCCGGGGACAGGGTATGCGCTACACCTTC	CASSRGQGMRYTF
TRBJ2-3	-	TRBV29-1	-	TGCAGCGTTGTGTATGGCACCACAGATACGCAGTATTTT	CSVVYGTTDTQYF
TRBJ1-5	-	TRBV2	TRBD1	TGTGCCAGCACTCCAGACAGGGGCAATCAGCCCCAGCATTTT	CASTPDRGNQPQHF
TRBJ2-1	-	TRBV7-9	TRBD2	TGTGCCAGCAGCTTAGCGATGCGGGAGTATTCCTACAATGAGCAGTTCTTC	CASSLAMREYSYNEQFF
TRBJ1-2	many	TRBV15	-	TGTGCCACCAGCAGAGAAAGACAGCCCTATGGCTACACCTTC	CATSRERQPYGYTF
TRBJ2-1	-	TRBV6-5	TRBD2	TGTGCCAGCAGCCACCCGACTAGCGGAAACAATGAGCAGTTCTTC	CASSHPTSGNNEQFF
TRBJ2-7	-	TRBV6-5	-	TGTGCCAGCAGGGGACTCGCGGGAGAGCAGTACTTC	CASRGLAGEQYF
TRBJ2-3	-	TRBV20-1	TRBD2	TGCAGTGCTGGCGGGGGGGGTACGCAGTATTTT	CSAGGGGTQYF
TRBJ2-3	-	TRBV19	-	TGTGCCAGCAGCGCAACAGATACGCAGTATTTT	CASSATDTQYF
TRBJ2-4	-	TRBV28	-	TGTGCCAGCGGGGGGGGCGCGGGCTCCCCCAAAAACATTCAGTACTTC	CASGGGAGSPKNIQYF
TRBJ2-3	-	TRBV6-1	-	TGTGCCAGCAGTGATATGGTCCCCGGGAGTAGGGATACGCAGTATTTT	CASSDMVPGSRDTQYF
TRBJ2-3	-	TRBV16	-	TGTGCCAGCAGCCAGTCGGGACTCAGCACAGATACGCAGTATTTT	CASSQSGLSTDTQYF
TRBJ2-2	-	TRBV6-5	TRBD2	TGTGCCAGCAGTCGGCTAGCGGGATCCGGGGAGCTGTTTTTT	CASSRLAGSGELFF
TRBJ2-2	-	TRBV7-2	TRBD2	TGTGCCAGCAGCTTAATACAGGGACTAGCGGCCGGGGAGCTGTTTTTT	CASSLIQGLAAGELFF
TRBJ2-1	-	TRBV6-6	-	TGTGCCAGCAGCCGGGACAATGAGCAGTTCTTC	CASSRDNEQFF
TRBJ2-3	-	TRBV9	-	TGTGCCAGCACCCGGGACTCGACAGATACGCAGTATTTT	CASTRDSTDTQYF
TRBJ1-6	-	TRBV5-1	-	TGCGCCAGCAGCTTGGAGAGCTATTCACCCCTCCACTTT	CASSLESYSPLHF
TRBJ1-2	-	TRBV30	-	TGTGCCTCACGACCCTACGGACAGAACGGCTACACCTTC	CASRPYGQNGYTF
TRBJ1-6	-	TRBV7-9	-	TGTGCCAGCAGCGCCCCCGTGGAGGGTGGCTATAATTCACCCCTCCACTTT	CASSAPVEGGYNSPLHF
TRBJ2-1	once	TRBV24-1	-	TGTGCCACCAGTGATTTCAAGCTGAAGCAGTTCTTC	CATSDFKLKQFF
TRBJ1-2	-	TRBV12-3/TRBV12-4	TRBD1	TGTGCCAGCAGTGGGGACAGTAACTATGGCTACACCTTC	CASSGDSNYGYTF
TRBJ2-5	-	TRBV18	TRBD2	TGTGCCAGCTCACCCCGACTAGCGGGCTCGCGGTACCAAGAGACCCAGTACTTC	CASSPRLAGSRYQETQYF
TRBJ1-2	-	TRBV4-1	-	TGCGCCAGCAGCCAGGACACCTACCCATCTAACTATGGCTACACCTTC	CASSQDTYPSNYGYTF
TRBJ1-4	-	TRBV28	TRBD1	TGTGCCAGCAGTTCAAACACAGGGGGCTGGGAAAAACTGTTTTTT	CASSSNTGGWEKLFF
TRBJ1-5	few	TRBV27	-	TGTGCCACCCGGCGGGGGTGGAATCAGCCCCAGCATTTT	CATRRGWNQPQHF
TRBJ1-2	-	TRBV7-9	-	TGTGCCAGCAGCTTAGCCGGGGACAATAACTATGGCTACACCTTC	CASSLAGDNNYGYTF
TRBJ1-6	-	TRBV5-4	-	TGTGCCAGCAGCTTGGCTCAGGGGAATTCACCCCTCCACTTT	CASSLAQGNSPLHF
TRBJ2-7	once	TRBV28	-	TGTGCCACCTCATGGGGGGGCCGCTACGAGCAGTACTTC	CATSWGGRYEQYF
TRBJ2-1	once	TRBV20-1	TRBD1	TGCAGTGCATATGGACAGGATGAGCAGTTCTTC	CSAYGQDEQFF
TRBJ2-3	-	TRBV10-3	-	TGTGCCATCAGCTCTAGCAACGGACCGCCGCGGGATACGCAGTATTTT	CAISSSNGPPRDTQYF
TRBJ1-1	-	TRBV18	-	TGTGCCAGCTCACCCAGAAAGAACACTGAAGCTTTCTTT	CASSPRKNTEAFF
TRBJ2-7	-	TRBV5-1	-	TGCGCCAGCAGCTTGCGAGATAAGACCTACGAGCAGTACTTC	CASSLRDKTYEQYF
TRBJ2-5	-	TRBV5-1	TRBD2	TGCGCCAGCAACCGCGTAGCGGGAGCGAAGGGGGAGACCCAGTACTTC	CASNRVAGAKGETQYF
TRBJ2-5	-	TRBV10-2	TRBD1	TGCGCCAGCAGCGAACAGGGGTACCAAGAGACCCAGTACTTC	CASSEQGYQETQYF
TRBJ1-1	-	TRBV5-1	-	TGCGCCAGCAGCTTTCTTAGGGAGACTGAAGCTTTCTTT	CASSFLRETEAFF
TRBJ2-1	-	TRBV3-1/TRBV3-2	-	TGTGCCAGCAGCCTTACGACTAGTCACAATGAGCAGTTCTTC	CASSLTTSHNEQFF
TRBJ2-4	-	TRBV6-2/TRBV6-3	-	TGTGCCAGCAGTTACGATGCAGTCTCCAAAAACATTCAGTACTTC	CASSYDAVSKNIQYF